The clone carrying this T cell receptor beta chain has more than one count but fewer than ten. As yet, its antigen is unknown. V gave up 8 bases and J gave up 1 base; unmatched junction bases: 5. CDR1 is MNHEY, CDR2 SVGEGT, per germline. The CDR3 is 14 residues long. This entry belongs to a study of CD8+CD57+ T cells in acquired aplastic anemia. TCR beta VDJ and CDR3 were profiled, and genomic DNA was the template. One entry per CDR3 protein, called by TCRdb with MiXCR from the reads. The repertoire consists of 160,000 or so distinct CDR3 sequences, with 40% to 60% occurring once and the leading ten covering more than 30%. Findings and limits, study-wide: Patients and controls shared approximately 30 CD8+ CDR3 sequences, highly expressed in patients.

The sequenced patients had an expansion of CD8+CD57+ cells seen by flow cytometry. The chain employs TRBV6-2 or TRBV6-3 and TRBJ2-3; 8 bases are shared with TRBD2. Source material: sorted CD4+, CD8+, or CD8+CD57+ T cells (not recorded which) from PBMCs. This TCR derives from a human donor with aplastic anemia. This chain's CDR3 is CASQLADGTDTQYF. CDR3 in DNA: TGTGCCAGCCAACTAGCGGATGGCACAGATACGCAGTATTTT.